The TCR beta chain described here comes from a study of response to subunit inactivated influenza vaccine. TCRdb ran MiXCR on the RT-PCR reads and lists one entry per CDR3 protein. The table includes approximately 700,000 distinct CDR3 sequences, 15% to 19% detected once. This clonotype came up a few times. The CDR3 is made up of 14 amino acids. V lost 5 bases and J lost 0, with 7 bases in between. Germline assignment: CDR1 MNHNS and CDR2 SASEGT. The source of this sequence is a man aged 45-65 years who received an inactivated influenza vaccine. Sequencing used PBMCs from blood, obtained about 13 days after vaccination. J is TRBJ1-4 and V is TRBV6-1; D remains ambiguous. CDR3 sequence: CASSQEATNEKLFF. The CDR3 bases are TGTGCCAGCAGTCAAGAGGCAACTAATGAAAAACTGTTTTTT.